This entry features one TCR beta chain sequence. The record originates from a study of CD8+ T cells in alopecia areata. Study overall: Those patients who were treated received oral tofacitinib, which was given at 5 to 10 mg twice daily for moderate-to-severe alopecia areata.

Extracted RNA was reverse transcribed into cDNA, the sequencing template. The repertoire was sequenced with immunoSEQ multiplex PCR; TCRdb's copy has only in-frame clones and lacks some. The data show roughly 250,000 clones, 65% to 70% seen once. This specimen was CD4+ T cells sorted from blood, taken at week 0. This TCR came from a human donor with alopecia areata.

The CDR3 reads CASSEWRTLDGYTF. As DNA, the CDR3 is TGTGCCAGCAGTGAATGGAGGACACTGGATGGCTACACCTTC. The rearrangement links TRBV25-1 to TRBJ1-2; TRBD1 might be the D (5 bases). Trimming cost V 1 base and J 6 bases, with 12 bases left between them. The CDR3 runs to 14 residues. Germline assignment: CDR1 MGHDK and CDR2 SYGVNS.